The entry that follows covers one T cell receptor (beta chain) sequence. The same CDR3 arises from other DNA sequences in this sample as well. Clones were sequenced by immunoSEQ multiplex PCR, and TCRdb holds only the in-frame ones, with some missing. This table holds about 2 million clones, just under 95% found once. Naive CD8 cells comprised CD45RO-negative, CCR7-positively selected cells, excluding terminally differentiated effector memory CD45RA+ cells. This sample is drawn from a study of shared clonotypes between healthy human individuals. Per the germline V gene, CDR1 is PRHDT and CDR2 is FYEKMQ (reference sequence). The CDR3 covers 14 residues. Trimming removed 0 bases from V and 1 base from J, with 3 bases in between.

The V gene is TRBV13, the J gene TRBJ2-2; D unresolved. Specimen: naive CD8+ T cells sorted from blood. The TCR comes from a man aged 18 to 30 in good health. The CDR3 sequence is CASSLGQNTGELFF. The CDR3 nucleotides read TGTGCCAGCAGCTTAGGGCAGAACACCGGGGAGCTGTTTTTT. The full variable domain, its missing parts supplied by reference TRBV13 and TRBJ2-2, is AAGVIQSPRHLIKEKRETATLKCYPIPRHDTVYWYQQGPGQDPQFLISFYEKMQSDKGSIPDRFSAQQFSDYHSELNMSSLELGDSALYFCASSLGQNTGELFFGEGSRLTVL.